This T cell receptor beta chain was identified during a study of regulatory T cells in long-lasting Graves disease. Trimming left V 6 bases short and J 0 bases short, with 14 bases between. Germline CDR1 reads KGHSH; CDR2 reads LQKENI. The CDR3 contains 15 residues. CDR3 regions were amplified by Arm-PCR using iRepertoire HTBI primers to build TCR beta libraries. TCRdb itself ran the multiplex PCR reads through MiXCR, one entry per CDR3 protein. The sample has 500,000 to 700,000 distinct CDR3 sequences, 16% seen once. This clonotype was detected a few times. The time point was: newly diagnosed GD, antithyroid drugs for less than 3 months. Scientists built the TCR library using RNA that was extracted from PBMCs. This sample was shared with a second study, whose subject was T cells in Graves' hyperthyroidism and ophthalmopathy.

This TCR came from a woman aged 25 to 45 with Graves disease. The material sequenced was peripheral blood mononuclear cells (PBMCs), taken at new diagnosis, from a patient treated with antithyroid drugs. The chain couples TRBV18 to TRBJ1-1; D perhaps matches TRBD1 (6 bases). Here the CDR3 DNA reads TGTGCCAGCTCCGCGGGGGGCATGATGAACACTGAAGCTTTCTTT. It specifies CASSAGGMMNTEAFF.